A selection of T cell receptor beta chains follows, all from one sample in a study of graft-versus-host responses after intestinal transplantation. Data came from immunoSEQ multiplex PCR; TCRdb stores just in-frame clones and leaves some out. The sample includes under 90,000 clones, 90% of them seen just once. Their cognate antigens are unknown. Specimen: unstimulated CD8+ T cells sorted from spleen or lymph node cells, collected before transplant. The source is a human donor who was the organ donor for an intestinal transplant. The CDR3 runs from the conserved cysteine through the conserved F or W. Expanded clones get a size class; other rows say once, few or many, or leave the size out.

TRBJ2-4,-,18,TRBV4-2,CASSPPLWGGNAKNIQYF
TRBJ1-1,-,11,TRBV23-1,CAPPNHPEAFF
TRBJ2-1,-,16,TRBV5-1,CASSLRTGSSYNEQFF
TRBJ1-6,-,14,TRBV6-5,CASSYSGRNSPLHF
TRBJ2-3,-,13,TRBV10-3,CAIMGGYTDTQYF
TRBJ2-2,-,16,TRBV7-9,CASSFLKLVFPGELFF
TRBJ2-1,-,15,TRBV4-1,CASSLTSGGLNEQFF
TRBJ1-1,-,16,TRBV6-1,CASSESDGLPNTEAFF
TRBJ1-6,-,16,TRBV13,CASSLGEGSYNSPLHF
TRBJ1-1,-,14,TRBV4-2,CASSQDRGGTEAFF
TRBJ1-5,-,16,TRBV27,CASRIFGGGLNQPQHF
TRBJ1-1,-,13,TRBV10-1,CASSEGGYTEAFF
TRBJ2-3,-,16,TRBV9,CASSVGLHGDTDTQYF
TRBJ1-1,-,15,TRBV7-9,CASSPPKGGGTEAFF
TRBJ1-1,-,18,TRBV6-1,CASSEVGLAGEGYTEAFF
TRBJ1-6,-,16,TRBV13,CASSLMGQDRNSPLHF
TRBJ2-2,-,15,TRBV30,CAWSGGTVNTGELFF
TRBJ1-1,-,16,TRBV25-1,CASSVVLLRQNTEAFF
TRBJ2-1,-,12,TRBV11-3,CASSGARDEQFF
TRBJ2-3,once,17,TRBV27,CASSLSVASGGVDTQYF
TRBJ2-1,-,20,TRBV4-2,CASSQGKTSGGAGSYNEQFF
TRBJ1-5,-,15,TRBV2,CASSWSTGSNQPQHF
TRBJ2-3,-,16,TRBV5-6,CASRLTPGLRTDTQYF
TRBJ2-5,-,14,TRBV28,CASSWTSGGETQYF
TRBJ2-3,-,19,TRBV15,CATSRKSDGLAGGSDTQYF